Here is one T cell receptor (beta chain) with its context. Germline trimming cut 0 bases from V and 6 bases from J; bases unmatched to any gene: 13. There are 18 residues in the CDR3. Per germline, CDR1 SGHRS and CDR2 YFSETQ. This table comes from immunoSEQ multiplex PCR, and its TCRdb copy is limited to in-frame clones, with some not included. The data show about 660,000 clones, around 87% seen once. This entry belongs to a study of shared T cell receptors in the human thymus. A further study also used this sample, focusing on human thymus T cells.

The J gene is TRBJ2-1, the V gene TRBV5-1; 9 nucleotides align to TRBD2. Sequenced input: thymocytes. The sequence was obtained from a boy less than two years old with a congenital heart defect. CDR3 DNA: TGCGCCAGCAGCTTGGAGGGCGGGAGGGATCGAATGGGCAATGAGCAGTTCTTC. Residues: CASSLEGGRDRMGNEQFF.